This T cell receptor (beta chain) appears in the sequencing data of a study of blood T cell repertoires in COVID-19. For the study at large: Sample material is recorded as cDNA or gDNA derived from T cells, B-cell-depleted T cells, or PBMCs.

The sample holds one count of this clone. The V gene's germline CDR1 is SGHAT and CDR2 FQNNGV. V lost 1 base to trimming and J lost 5 bases, with 15 bases between them. This CDR3 spans 15 amino acids. The authors' processing: Amplified reference gene primers provided the basis for estimating nucleated cell counts. The table came from immunoSEQ multiplex PCR; TCRdb's copy has only in-frame clones and leaves some out. The V and J calls and clone size come from that table; D and trimming were worked out from the DNA. Of approximately 99,000 clones in the sample, 80% to 90% were seen once. The genes are TRBV11-2 and TRBJ2-7; D perhaps matches TRBD2 (7 bases). Sequencing used peripheral blood. The receptor comes from a human donor in a cohort sampled during active COVID-19. CDR3 in amino acids: CASSLGGGRPNEQYF. CDR3 nucleotides: TGTGCCAGCAGCTTAGGCGGGGGCCGCCCTAACGAGCAGTACTTC.